This TCR beta chain derives from a study of cytomegalovirus exposure and HLA in healthy donors. Study information: A prior study identified 110 million or so unique TCR beta sequences from about 180 million T cells. Study results and caveats: Later analysis found that TCR beta chains associated with HLA were more clonally expanded than other, equally common chains.

This clone was detected only once. As yet, its antigen is unknown. Primers included in the PCR were 60 Vbeta and 13 Jbeta primers. Only in-frame clones appear in the TCRdb table, and some are missing; sequencing was by immunoSEQ multiplex PCR. The sample lists roughly 99,000 clones, over 75% occurring once. Germline CDR1 is DFQATT and CDR2 is SNEGSKA (reference sequence). The CDR3 covers 11 residues. V was pared by 6 bases and J by 10 bases, with 13 bases between. Sequencing was carried out using PBMCs. The rearrangement joins TRBV20-1 to TRBJ2-1, with D maybe TRBD2 (7 bases). This receptor was obtained from a man in his thirties or forties in good health and CMV-seronegative. The CDR3: CSARGAREQFF. The CDR3 region has the DNA TGCAGTGCCCGGGGGGCCAGGGAGCAGTTCTTC.